This T cell receptor beta chain was recovered during a study of T cell repertoires in MIS-A myocarditis (dated by TCRdb to between 2021 and 2024). Its CDR3 holds 15 amino acids, cysteine through phenylalanine. Only the CDR3 DNA stays, 45 bases, in frame from base 1. At the junction V is shortened by 5 bases and J by 5 bases; bases outside the gene matches: 5. The germline V gene encodes CDR1 MGHRA and CDR2 YSYEKL. TCRbeta CDR3 regions were amplified by the immunoSEQ bias-controlled multiplex PCR and were subjected to high-throughput sequencing. In the paper's pipeline: The immunoSEQ vendor pipeline collapsed and filtered CDR3 sequences to measure the abundance and frequency of each unique TCRbeta CDR3. CD-HIT clustered dominant CDR3 amino acid sequences with SARS-CoV-2-specific ImmuneCODE TCRbeta sequences at a 90% global sequence identity threshold. A clone was classed as hyperexpanded at a frequency of 0.1 to 1 and as large at a frequency of 0.01 to 0.1. For the dominant clones, CDR3 amino acid sequences and V and J gene assignments were confirmed with MiXCR. The R stringdist package was used to calculate Levenshtein distances between the patient clonotypes and the ImmuneCODE hits. In its TCRdb copy, this immuneACCESS table keeps in-frame sequences only and misses some clones. Where compared with another copy, unresolved V genes explain less than half of these, and the others have no known cause. That table furnishes V, J and clone size, whereas the DNA furnished D and trimming. The sample data list 5,000 to 7,500 clones, and roughly 80% of these were observed just once. The top ten clonotypes cover roughly 64% of the sample.

The QIAamp DNA FFPE kit was used to extract genomic DNA from formalin-fixed paraffin-embedded autopsy tissue. Only one count was recorded for this clone. What this receptor recognizes is not known. Per-nucleotide qualities are absent, and no much larger clonotype sits a single base away. The sequenced sample consisted of interventricular septum heart tissue obtained at autopsy. The cell subset or site label here, explained by the study, means: cardiac tissue sample (left or right ventricle, interventricular septum, or pericardium). The TCR was taken from a man between 18 and 35 years old with fulminant myocarditis from multisystem inflammatory syndrome in adults (MIS-A) after COVID-19. The chain uses TRBV4-1 and TRBJ2-2; 10 nucleotides in the junction match TRBD1. The CDR3 reads as follows: CASSSWTGGTGELFF. The DNA is TGCGCCAGCAGCTCCTGGACAGGGGGGACCGGGGAGCTGTTTTTT.